This TCR beta chain comes out of a study of blood T cell repertoires in COVID-19. V dropped 5 bases and J dropped 7; count of bases not matched to a gene: 5. This CDR3 spans 14 amino acids. Germline V lookup: CDR1 SEHNR, CDR2 FQNEAQ (reference sequence). TCRdb's copy holds only in-frame clones and misses some; the assay was immunoSEQ multiplex PCR. This sample has about 330,000 clones, with roughly 90% found just once. This chain uses TRBV7-9 with TRBJ1-4; 9 bases align to TRBD1. The receptor was derived from a woman aged 45-65 years with active or convalescent COVID-19. The sample was peripheral blood. The CDR3 DNA reads as TGTGCCAGCAGCACCGGGACAGGGAGTGAAAAACTGTTTTTT. Translating gives CASSTGTGSEKLFF. The entire variable domain, with the rest obtained from reference TRBV7-9 and TRBJ1-4, is as follows: DTGVSQNPRHKITKRGQNVTFRCDPISEHNRLYWYRQTLGQGPEFLTYFQNEAQLEKSRLLSDRFSAERPKGSFSTLEIQRTEQGDSAMYLCASSTGTGSEKLFFGSGTQLSVL.